Included here is one T cell receptor (beta chain) sequence, with context. What this receptor recognizes is not known. Qualities for individual bases were not recorded, and no much larger clone is one base off. Each collaborating institution followed its own protocols to collect whole blood in K2EDTA tubes. Collaborator samples were shipped for TCRbeta analysis as frozen whole blood, isolated PBMCs, or DNA extracted from either sample type. TCRbeta CDR3 regions were amplified from genomic DNA by means of the immunoSEQ Assay, a bias-controlled multiplex PCR. As for how the authors treated the data: The number of nucleated cells in each sample was estimated by amplification of reference gene primers within the assay. To quantify the absolute abundance of each unique TCRbeta CDR3 rearrangement, sequence reads were collapsed and filtered. For each sample, productive Simpson clonality was calculated by taking the square root of Simpson's diversity index across productive rearrangements. TCRdb carries this immuneACCESS record with in-frame sequences only. Its versions omit some clonotypes, under half of them owing to an unresolved V gene in the studies checked, with the rest unexplained. V and J calls and clone size are those listed in that table; D and trimming were worked out from the DNA. This sample gives about 82,000 clones in total; roughly 80% of them show up just once. The biggest ten clones account for 9.5% to 15% of the sample.

V ends up 6 bases short and J 2 bases short, with an unmatched junction base count of 5. The CDR3 sequence holds 14 residues, the cysteine and phenylalanine included. The entry retains the CDR3 DNA only, 42 bases that are in frame from base 1. In the germline V gene, CDR1 corresponds to MNHEY and CDR2 to SVGAGI. The record originates from a study of blood T cell repertoires in COVID-19 (TCRdb year 2020). A note on the overall study: Samples from collaborators originated in the United States, Italy and Spain and spanned both the acute and convalescent phases of COVID-19. The prospective study material was composed of cDNA or gDNA derived from T cells, B-cell-depleted T cells, or PBMCs. The dataset comprised deeply sampled blood TCRbeta repertoires from subjects exposed to, actively infected with, or recovered from COVID-19. The repertoires were made available in a free public database intended to serve as a resource for research on the immune response to SARS-CoV-2. Samples came from the ongoing ImmuneRACE study (first 160 participants) plus 1,254 subjects from 6 global collaborators. Sample metadata almost always included a de-identified subject ID, COVID-19 status, age in years and sex. HLA class I and class II types, where available, came from metadata supplied by the sample provider rather than from assay-based typing. Overall results and qualifications from the work: How much clinical and demographic metadata was included differed by source and by participant, and the metadata was provided uncurated.

The clonotype was recovered from a woman in her forties with active or convalescent COVID-19. The sequence links TRBV6-5 to TRBJ2-7, with 9 junctional bases fitting TRBD2. The source material was peripheral blood. The DNA sequence is TGTGCCAGCAGGCCGGGACTAGCAACCTACGAGCAGTACTTC. Its amino acids are CASRPGLATYEQYF.